A selection of T cell receptor beta chains follows, all from one sample in a study of blood T cell repertoires in COVID-19. Profiled with immunoSEQ multiplex PCR; TCRdb holds only in-frame clones, not every one. The sample shows 340,000 or so clones, roughly 91% of them seen only once. The sample taken for sequencing was peripheral blood. The receptors were gathered from a man in his forties or fifties with active or convalescent COVID-19. CDR3s include the opening cysteine and the closing phenylalanine or tryptophan. D genes are given only for firm matches. A row's size may be missing; if present it is once, few, many or a size class.

d_call j_call v_call clone_size cdr3_nt cdr3_aa
NA TRBJ1-3 TRBV10-3 NA TGTGCCATCAGTGAGCGAGGACTTGGAAACACCATATATTTT CAISERGLGNTIYF
NA TRBJ2-2 TRBV5-6 NA TGTGCCAGCAGCTTGGGCAGAACGATTCGGAACACCGGGGAGCTGTTTTTT CASSLGRTIRNTGELFF
NA TRBJ1-3 TRBV28 NA TGTGCCAGCAGTTTAATCTTAGGAACAGGCTCTGGAAACACCATATATTTT CASSLILGTGSGNTIYF
NA TRBJ1-1 TRBV19 once TGTGCCAGTAGTACCACCTGGGGGGGGCACACTGAAGCTTTCTTT CASSTTWGGHTEAFF
TRBD1 TRBJ2-1 TRBV7-9 few TGTGCCAGCAGCCTCCCGGGACAGGGAGTGAATGAGCAGTTCTTC CASSLPGQGVNEQFF
NA TRBJ1-2 TRBV6-5 NA TGTGCCAGCAGTTCCACAGGGCTGGGTGGCTACACCTTC CASSSTGLGGYTF
NA TRBJ1-1 TRBV11-1 NA TGTGCCAGCAGCTTTACAGAAAACACTGAAGCTTTCTTT CASSFTENTEAFF
NA TRBJ1-2 TRBV5-4 NA TGTGCCAGCAGCTTGAGGGGGGACTACGGTGGCTACACCTTC CASSLRGDYGGYTF
NA TRBJ1-6 TRBV2 NA TGTGCCAGCAGTGGACAGCTGTATAATTCACCCCTCCACTTT CASSGQLYNSPLHF
TRBD1 TRBJ2-2 TRBV27 NA TGTGCCAGCAGTTTATGGCCAGGGGGCGCATCTCGGACCGGGGAGCTGTTTTTT CASSLWPGGASRTGELFF